The 12 T cell receptor beta chains in this list originate from one sample, sequenced in a study of regulatory T cells in long-lasting Graves disease. Time point here: persistent/refractory GD, antithyroid drugs over 5 years with positive TRAb. There was RNA extracted from PBMCs, and the TCR library was made from it. Sequencing libraries for TCR beta were prepared with iRepertoire HTBI primers and Arm-PCR of CDR3 regions. TCRdb called the multiplex PCR reads again in MiXCR, with one record for every CDR3 protein. The sample contains 400,000 to 500,000 distinct CDR3 sequences, 20% to 25% of which appear only once. The sequencing used peripheral blood mononuclear cells (PBMCs), collected when the disease was refractory, from a patient treated with antithyroid drugs. The receptor set was obtained from a female donor with Graves disease.

The rearrangement links TRBV19 to TRBJ2-7, with a weak D call TRBD2 (6 bases). Between the trimmed V and J ends, which lost 5 bases and 2 bases, there was a span of 19 bases. CDR1 LNHDA and CDR2 SQIVND come from the germline V gene (reference sequence). The CDR3 contains 16 residues. CDR3 sequence (DNA): TGTGCCAGTAGTCCTTCCGGGACTCCGGGGCCCTACGAGCAGTACTTC. As protein: CASSPSGTPGPYEQYF.

The genes are TRBV29-1 and TRBJ1-4; TRBD1 might be the D (5 bases). The germline V gene has CDR1 SQVTM and CDR2 ANQGSEA. The CDR3 consists of 15 residues. V lost 4 bases, J lost 0 bases, and 12 bases lay in between. CDR3 region: CSVVGEKATNEKLFF. The DNA for the CDR3 is TGCAGCGTTGTGGGGGAGAAGGCAACTAATGAAAAACTGTTTTTT.

This clonotype was seen many times. The V gene is TRBV28, the J gene TRBJ1-2; TRBD1 is a possible D gene (5 bases). Trimming took 6 bases from V and 0 from J, leaving 14 bases between them. CDR1 and CDR2 (germline): MDHEN, SYDVKM. The CDR3 is 15 amino acids. This CDR3 is CASSLGADANYGYTF. In DNA form, the CDR3 reads TGTGCCAGCAGCCTTGGGGCGGACGCTAACTATGGCTACACCTTC.

In this sample, this clonotype turned up many times. The rearrangement uses TRBV11-2 and TRBJ1-2; D is ambiguous. CDR1 is SGHAT and CDR2 is FQNNGV in the germline V gene. The CDR3 is 13 residues long. Trimming left V 6 bases short and J 3 bases short, with 11 bases between. The CDR3 protein is CASSSYADYGYTF. The CDR3 nucleotides read TGTGCCAGCAGTAGCTACGCTGACTATGGCTACACCTTC. The full variable domain, rest sourced from reference TRBV11-2 and TRBJ1-2, is EAGVAQSPRYKIIEKRQSVAFWCNPISGHATLYWYQQILGQGPKLLIQFQNNGVVDDSQLPKDRFSAERLKGVDSTLKIQPAKLEDSAVYLCASSSYADYGYTFGSGTRLTVV.

This sequence joins TRBV9 and TRBJ1-1; D remains unclear. From germline, CDR1 is SGDLS and CDR2 YYNGEE. With 4 bases removed from V and 1 base from J, the gap between germline ends came to 11 bases. The CDR3 totals 14 residues. The CDR3 sequence: CASSPEDTNTEAFF. The CDR3 DNA reads TGTGCCAGCAGCCCCGAGGATACGAACACTGAAGCTTTCTTT.

The table lists this clonotype with a few counts. This rearrangement joins TRBV7-6 to TRBJ2-7; the D gene is possibly TRBD1 (6 bases). The length of the CDR3 is 13 residues. CDR1 and CDR2 from the germline V gene are SGHVS and FNYEAQ. Between the trimmed V and J ends, which lost 0 bases and 5 bases, there was a span of 8 bases. The CDR3 region is CASSLATGDEQYF. The CDR3 DNA reads as TGTGCCAGCAGCTTAGCGACAGGCGACGAGCAGTACTTC.

This clonotype showed up many times. This chain connects TRBV28 to TRBJ1-1; tentatively, D is TRBD1 (6 bases). V was cut by 5 bases and J by 4 bases, with 14 bases left in between. The CDR3 totals 14 residues. Germline CDR1 MDHEN, CDR2 SYDVKM. In DNA form, the CDR3 reads TGTGCCAGCAGTCCCCCGGGGGGCAGCACTGAAGCTTTCTTT. Its translation: CASSPPGGSTEAFF.

This clonotype was recorded many times. The chain uses TRBV20-1 and TRBJ1-2; D call uncertain. Trimming took off 6 bases at V and 2 bases at J, with 10 bases between the two ends. This CDR3 is built from 12 residues. CDR1 is DFQATT, CDR2 SNEGSKA, per germline (reference sequence). CDR3 nucleotides: TGCAGTGCGTCCCACACCAACTATGGCTACACCTTC. Translated: CSASHTNYGYTF.

This clonotype showed up many times. The rearrangement joins TRBV2 to TRBJ1-1, with D unresolved. Trimming stripped 7 bases from V and 1 base from J, with 19 bases between. Per the germline V gene, CDR1 is SNHLY and CDR2 is FYNNEI. CDR3 length: 16 amino acids. The CDR3 here is CASNSDLYGWNTEAFF. The CDR3 DNA is TGTGCCAGCAACTCCGACCTCTACGGGTGGAACACTGAAGCTTTCTTT.

In DNA, the CDR3 is TGTGCCTGGTGTCCAGGGCTAGGCTACGAGCAGTACTTC. Encoded protein: CAWCPGLGYEQYF. This chain connects TRBV30 to TRBJ2-7, with D possibly being TRBD1 (5 bases). The CDR3 is 13 amino acids. Germline V gives CDR1 GTSNPN, CDR2 SVGIG (reference sequence). Between the trimmed V and J ends, which lost 5 bases and 3 bases, there was a span of 14 bases.

V usage is TRBV20-1 and J usage is TRBJ2-2; TRBD2 is a possible D gene (6 bases). The V gene's germline CDR1 is DFQATT and CDR2 SNEGSKA (reference sequence). V lost 0 bases to trimming and J lost 4 bases, with 12 bases between them. The CDR3 consists of 15 residues. The CDR3 nucleotides are TGCAGTGCTAGAGATGGAACCGGGGGCACCGGGGAGCTGTTTTTT. It specifies CSARDGTGGTGELFF.

This clonotype was counted ten times or more. The V call is TRBV3-1, the J call TRBJ2-5; D is ambiguous. CDR1 and CDR2 from the germline V gene are LGHDT and YNNKEL (reference sequence). The CDR3 totals 16 residues. V lost 4 bases, J lost 5 bases, and 20 bases lay in between. The CDR3 nucleotides read TGTGCCAGCAGCCCTTCAGTCCTGGAAGGCGGTGAGACCCAGTACTTC. The encoded protein is CASSPSVLEGGETQYF.